Only a few counts were recorded for the clone carrying this T cell receptor (beta chain). Its antigen remains unknown. This sample was taken from a study of beta chain features in type 1 diabetes. Study-wide context: Over all samples combined, fewer than 130,000,000 sorted cells were examined. Study-wide results and caveats: Shortening of TCRB CDR3s, moderate but significant, appeared in all four CD4+ subsets of Type 1 diabetes patients.

Sequencing targeted expressed TCRB transcripts, as all isolated RNA had been reverse transcribed. Sequenced by immunoSEQ multiplex PCR; TCRdb stores in-frame clones only, minus some. The table has approximately 600,000 clones, under 15% seen once. A sort by CD45RO/CCR7/CD25/CD127/CD95/CD27 yielded CD4+ naive, central memory, regulatory and stem cell-like memory cells. From germline, CDR1 is MNHEY and CDR2 SMNVEV (reference sequence). This CDR3 spans 17 amino acids. Trimming removed 7 bases at V and 3 bases at J, with 21 bases between. The specimen was naive CD4+ T cells from blood. The genes are TRBV27 and TRBJ2-2, with TRBD2 as a possible D gene (6 bases). This receptor was taken from a man aged 25 to 40 with type 1 diabetes. In nucleotides, the CDR3 is TGTGCCAGCAACCCCCTTGGTCGGCGGGATCACACCGGGGAGCTGTTTTTT. It encodes CASNPLGRRDHTGELFF.